Following are 10 T cell receptor beta chains from one sample sequenced in a study of spatial heterogeneity in lung cancer. TCRdb re-called the 5' RACE reads through MiXCR, storing one row per CDR3 protein. The repertoire holds about 23,000 distinct CDR3 sequences, with about 4.4% as singletons. Time point defined: sample taken at primary tumor resection. Here the sequenced sample was PBMCs, taken at surgery. The receptor source for this set is a male donor with early-stage non-small cell lung cancer.

This clonotype was recorded many times. The chain combines TRBV7-2 with TRBJ2-3, with 14 bases aligning to TRBD2. After removal of 0 bases from V and 9 bases from J, the junction contained 8 bases not matched to a gene. This CDR3 has 17 amino acids. From germline, CDR1 is SGHTA and CDR2 FQGNSA. In DNA form, the CDR3 reads TGTGCCAGCAGCTTAGCAGGGACTAGCGGGAGCCAGGGAACGCAGTATTTT. Translating it yields CASSLAGTSGSQGTQYF.

In its sample, this clonotype was seen many times. J is TRBJ2-3 and V is TRBV3-1; tentatively, D is TRBD1 (6 bases). The CDR3 sequence is 13 residues long. V dropped 4 bases and J dropped 4 bases, with 9 bases sitting between them. Germline CDR1 reads LGHDT; CDR2 reads YNNKEL (reference sequence). CDR3 sequence: CASSLTGSDTQYF. CDR3 nucleotide sequence: TGTGCCAGCAGCCTGACAGGTTCAGATACGCAGTATTTT.

This clonotype has at least ten counts. The chain employs TRBV9 and TRBJ2-7, with TRBD1 identical over 7 bases. Germline V CDR1 and CDR2: SGDLS, YYNGEE. V was pared by 3 bases and J by 6 bases, with 9 bases of the junction left unmatched. The CDR3 covers 14 residues. The CDR3 reads CASSGRGQNAEQYF. CDR3 sequence (DNA): TGTGCCAGCAGCGGAAGGGGGCAGAATGCCGAGCAGTACTTC.

This clonotype has only a few counts. This rearrangement joins TRBV24-1 to TRBJ2-1; 10 bases are a match to TRBD1. This CDR3 contains 16 residues. After removal of 3 bases from V and 8 bases from J, the junction contained 9 bases not matched to a gene. Germline CDR1 and CDR2: KGHDR and SFDVKD. This CDR3 is CATSDGGQGKADEQFF. DNA of the CDR3: TGTGCCACCAGTGATGGGGGACAGGGGAAGGCGGATGAGCAGTTCTTC.

There are many counts of this clonotype. The V gene is TRBV29-1, the J gene TRBJ1-2; TRBD1 agrees at 9 bases. From germline, CDR1 is SQVTM and CDR2 ANQGSEA. The junction had 1 base not matched to a gene; V was cut back by 6 bases and J by 2 bases. This CDR3 spans 12 amino acids. DNA for the CDR3: TGCAGCGTCGGACAGGGGAACTATGGCTACACCTTC. Translating it yields CSVGQGNYGYTF.

This clonotype showed up many times. This chain links TRBV20-1 with TRBJ1-2; tentatively, D is TRBD1 (5 bases). Trimming shortened V by 1 base and J by 3 bases, and 9 bases separated the two germline ends. Germline lookup yields CDR1 DFQATT and CDR2 SNEGSKA (reference sequence). The CDR3 is made up of 13 amino acids. The CDR3 coding sequence is TGCAGTGCTAGAGTAACAGGTTACTATGGCTACACCTTC. Its translation: CSARVTGYYGYTF.

This clonotype has a count of ten or more. This chain uses TRBV12-3 or TRBV12-4 with TRBJ2-7, with TRBD2 matching over 7 bases. J gave up 5 bases and V 4 bases, and 11 bases lay outside the gene matches. The CDR3 consists of 15 residues. The CDR3 is CASSYRGGRRNEQYF. DNA of the CDR3: TGTGCCAGCAGTTATCGGGGAGGGCGAAGGAACGAGCAGTACTTC.

This clonotype was observed many times. This chain joins TRBV5-1 and TRBJ2-2; possible D gene TRBD2, 6 bases. Trimming pared 2 bases from V and 1 base from J, leaving 9 bases between. This CDR3 has 15 amino acids. Germline-derived CDR1 and CDR2 are SGHRS and YFSETQ. The chain's CDR3 is CASSFLGGNTGELFF. CDR3 sequence (DNA): TGCGCCAGCAGCTTCCTCGGGGGGAACACCGGGGAGCTGTTTTTT. The full variable domain, rest sourced from reference TRBV5-1 and TRBJ2-2, is KAGVTQTPRYLIKTRGQQVTLSCSPISGHRSVSWYQQTPGQGLQFLFEYFSETQRNKGNFPGRFSGRQFSNSRSEMNVSTLELGDSALYLCASSFLGGNTGELFFGEGSRLTVL.

This clonotype showed up many times. This chain links TRBV6-2 or TRBV6-3 with TRBJ2-7, with a weak D call TRBD2 (6 bases). V lost 2 bases to trimming and J lost 2 bases, with 13 bases between them. This CDR3 has 15 residues. Germline V gene sequence: CDR1 MNHEY, CDR2 SVGEGT. The CDR3 loop reads CASSYPRGFAYEQYF. The CDR3 DNA sequence: TGTGCCAGCAGTTACCCTCGGGGGTTCGCCTACGAGCAGTACTTC.

This clonotype was recorded at least ten times. The chain's CDR3 is CASSSPASGGAREQFF. The CDR3, as DNA: TGTGCCAGCAGTTCCCCCGCTAGCGGGGGGGCTCGTGAGCAGTTCTTC. The chain links TRBV6-2 or TRBV6-3 to TRBJ2-1; 12 positions match TRBD2. CDR1 MNHEY and CDR2 SVGEGT come from the germline V gene. Unmatched junction bases numbered 10, after V lost 4 bases and J lost 9 bases. This CDR3 comprises 16 residues.